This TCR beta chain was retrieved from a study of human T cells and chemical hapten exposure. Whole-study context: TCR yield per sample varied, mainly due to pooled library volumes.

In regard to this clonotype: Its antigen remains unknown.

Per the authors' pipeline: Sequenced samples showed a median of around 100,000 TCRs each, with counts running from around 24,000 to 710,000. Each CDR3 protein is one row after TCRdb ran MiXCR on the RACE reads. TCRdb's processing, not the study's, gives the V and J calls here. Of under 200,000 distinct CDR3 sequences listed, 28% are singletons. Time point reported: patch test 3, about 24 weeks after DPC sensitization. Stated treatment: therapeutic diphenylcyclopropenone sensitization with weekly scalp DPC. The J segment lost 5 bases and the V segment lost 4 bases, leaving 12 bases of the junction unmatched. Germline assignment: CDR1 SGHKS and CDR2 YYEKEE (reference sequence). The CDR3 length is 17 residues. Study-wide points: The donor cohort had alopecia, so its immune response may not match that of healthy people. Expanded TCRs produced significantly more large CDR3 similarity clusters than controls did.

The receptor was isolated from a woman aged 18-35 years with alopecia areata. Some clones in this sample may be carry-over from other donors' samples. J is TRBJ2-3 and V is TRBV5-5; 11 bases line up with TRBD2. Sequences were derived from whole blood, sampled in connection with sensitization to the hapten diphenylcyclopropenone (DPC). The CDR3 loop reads CASSPSITSGGKDTQYF. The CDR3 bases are TGTGCCAGCAGCCCGTCGATTACTAGCGGGGGCAAAGATACGCAGTATTTT.